This is a list of T cell receptor beta chains from one sample in a study of human T cells and chemical hapten exposure. TCRdb processed the RACE reads anew with MiXCR; each CDR3 protein has one entry. The sample carries under 450,000 distinct CDR3 sequences, nearly 6.5% recorded once. The sequenced sample was whole blood, obtained in connection with sensitization to the hapten diphenylcyclopropenone (DPC). The source is a woman between 18 and 29 years old with alopecia areata. Some clones in this sample may be carry-over from other donors' samples. Both conserved end residues are part of each CDR3. A D gene is named only where the DNA matches it firmly. Clone size is stated in some rows and not others, as once, few, many or a class when expanded.

v_gene,d_gene,j_gene,abundance,CDR3aa,CDR3nt
TRBV20-1,TRBD2,TRBJ2-1,-,CSAGLAWEQFF,TGCAGTGCTGGACTAGCATGGGAGCAGTTCTTC
TRBV4-1,TRBD2,TRBJ2-3,few,CASSQGLAGTRTDTQYF,TGCGCCAGCAGCCAAGGACTAGCGGGGACCCGCACAGATACGCAGTATTTT
TRBV7-3,-,TRBJ1-5,many,CASSHHRLDSNQPQHF,TGTGCCAGCAGCCACCACAGGTTAGATAGCAATCAGCCCCAGCATTTT
TRBV20-1,-,TRBJ2-7,few,CSASRRAYEQYF,TGCAGTGCTAGTCGCAGGGCCTACGAGCAGTACTTC
TRBV10-3,-,TRBJ2-3,few,CAISDEDNSDTQYF,TGTGCCATCAGTGATGAGGACAACTCAGATACGCAGTATTTT
TRBV28,-,TRBJ2-7,many,CASSVMAEQYF,TGTGCCAGCAGCGTAATGGCAGAGCAGTACTTC
TRBV3-1,-,TRBJ1-2,many,CASSQVRPPGGYTF,TGTGCCAGCAGCCAAGTACGTCCACCCGGGGGCTACACCTTC
TRBV15,TRBD1,TRBJ1-5,-,CATSRRDRGVQPQHF,TGTGCCACCAGCCGTCGGGACAGGGGCGTTCAGCCCCAGCATTTT
TRBV7-8,-,TRBJ2-2,few,CASSSRTRRDTGELFF,TGTGCCAGCAGCTCCCGGACGAGACGTGACACCGGGGAGCTGTTTTTT
TRBV2,-,TRBJ1-1,few,CASSNRGQGTEAFF,TGTGCCAGCAGCAATCGGGGGCAGGGGACTGAAGCTTTCTTT
TRBV6-2/TRBV6-3,-,TRBJ2-5,-,CASSQSETQYF,TGTGCCAGCAGCCAATCAGAGACCCAGTACTTC
TRBV7-6,TRBD1,TRBJ2-5,-,CASSHTGPLTGGRETQYF,TGTGCCAGCAGCCATACCGGTCCCCTAACAGGGGGCCGGGAGACCCAGTACTTC
TRBV20-1,-,TRBJ2-5,few,CSARDRETQYF,TGCAGTGCTAGGGATCGAGAGACCCAGTACTTC
TRBV7-6,TRBD2,TRBJ2-1,-,CASSLAETSRYNEQFF,TGTGCCAGCAGCTTAGCGGAGACTAGCAGATACAATGAGCAGTTCTTC
TRBV10-3,-,TRBJ1-1,-,CAISEARMNTEAFF,TGTGCCATCAGTGAGGCCAGGATGAACACTGAAGCTTTCTTT
TRBV9,TRBD2,TRBJ2-2,-,CASSPGLDDTGELFF,TGTGCCAGCAGCCCGGGACTAGACGACACCGGGGAGCTGTTTTTT
TRBV20-1,-,TRBJ2-7,many,CSGLRAPAYEQYF,TGCAGCGGACTTAGGGCTCCCGCTTACGAGCAGTACTTC
TRBV4-1,-,TRBJ2-2,-,CASSQDGWDTGELFF,TGCGCCAGCAGCCAAGATGGATGGGACACCGGGGAGCTGTTTTTT
TRBV9,-,TRBJ2-1,many,CASSPTEHEQFF,TGTGCCAGCAGTCCTACGGAACATGAGCAGTTCTTC
TRBV5-6,-,TRBJ2-7,-,CASSWRAAYEQYF,TGTGCCAGCAGCTGGAGGGCGGCCTACGAGCAGTACTTC
TRBV5-1,TRBD1,TRBJ2-7,-,CASSPAGTGPLRPYF,TGCGCCAGCAGCCCCGCGGGGACAGGACCTTTGAGGCCGTACTTC
TRBV21-1,-,TRBJ1-5,many,CASKPRGRVSRPQHF,TGTGCCAGCAAACCTCGTGGGAGGGTTTCGAGGCCCCAGCATTTT
TRBV3-1,TRBD2,TRBJ2-1,many,CASRRGLAGNEQFF,TGTGCCAGCAGGAGGGGACTAGCGGGGAATGAGCAGTTCTTC
TRBV7-2,-,TRBJ2-7,few,CASSLREREQYF,TGTGCCAGCAGCTTACGGGAACGGGAGCAGTACTTC
TRBV7-2,-,TRBJ1-1,many,CASRPLPSAEAFF,TGTGCCAGCAGGCCCCTTCCGTCTGCTGAAGCTTTCTTT
TRBV18,-,TRBJ2-3,many,CASSPPLRTDTQYF,TGTGCCAGCTCACCACCGTTGAGGACAGATACGCAGTATTTT
TRBV14,TRBD1,TRBJ1-6,many,CASSTGTGYSPLHF,TGTGCCAGCAGCACCGGGACAGGGTATTCACCCCTCCACTTT
TRBV5-1,TRBD1,TRBJ2-5,many,CASSLDGDRLTETQYF,TGCGCCAGCAGCTTGGATGGGGACAGGTTGACCGAGACCCAGTACTTC
TRBV7-9,-,TRBJ2-7,-,CASSSRDTSYEQYF,TGTGCCAGCAGCAGCCGGGACACCTCCTACGAGCAGTACTTC